The following is a T cell receptor (beta chain) sequence with its context. No antigen is known for it. The source of the sample is a study of blood T cells in healthy people across ages. Study findings and constraints: Across the age range, TCR beta diversity per million T cells fell in a roughly linear way. More naive CD4+ cells and higher diversity marked long-lived donors relative to aged donors.

Sample-barcoded 5' priming and a J-beta primer mix drove a second PCR of roughly 6 to 12 cycles. Sequencing of every sample gave 2.5 million or more CDR3-containing paired-end reads. TCRdb re-called the 5' RACE reads through MiXCR, storing one row per CDR3 protein. The repertoire includes 800,000 to 950,000 distinct CDR3 sequences, about 44% of them detected once, and around an eighth sits in the top ten. This CDR3 comprises 18 residues. Germline CDR1 and CDR2: MNHEY and SMNVEV (reference sequence). The V gene end was trimmed by 2 bases and the J gene end by 0 bases; junction bases not matched to a gene: 10.

The TCR originated in a man between 25 and 39 years old in good health. This chain connects TRBV27 to TRBJ2-3; 8 bases align to TRBD1. Sequencing used blood. CDR3 DNA: TGTGCCAGCAGTTTAGACCTTCCCACAGGGGGAAGCACAGATACGCAGTATTTT. This gives the protein CASSLDLPTGGSTDTQYF.